These T cell receptor beta chains were read from a single sample in a study of blood T cell repertoires in COVID-19. Sequencing was performed with immunoSEQ multiplex PCR; in TCRdb, only in-frame clones are kept and a portion is missing. The profile covers around 280,000 clones, with around 90% appearing a single time and about 1.7% taken by the ten largest. Sequencing was done on a sample of PBMCs or T cells enriched from blood (not recorded which). Receptor source: a woman between 35 and 50 years old who had recovered from COVID-19. Both conserved end residues are part of each CDR3.

v_gene	j_gene	CDR3aa
TRBV10-3	TRBJ2-3	CAISAYSNTDTQYF
TRBV5-1	TRBJ1-2	CASSLEGRGDRGYTF
TRBV11-2	TRBJ2-1	CASSLDRGTYNEQFF
TRBV5-4	TRBJ2-7	CASSPGGGQGSRYEQYF
TRBV6-5	TRBJ2-7	CASSSSGSNPYEQYF
TRBV16	TRBJ1-2	CASSQSIAGGVSGYTF
TRBV18	TRBJ2-3	CASSPIRTGQGADTQYF
TRBV2	TRBJ2-3	CASSPTGDRTDTQYF
TRBV6-5	TRBJ2-5	CASSSSDWDGETQYF
TRBV19	TRBJ2-2	CASKGGQGVDTGELFF
TRBV27	TRBJ2-7	CASRNSGSGKGQYF
TRBV7-3	TRBJ2-1	CASSLGLAPNNEQFF
TRBV9	TRBJ1-1	CASSVGTAYEAFF
TRBV6-4	TRBJ1-1	CASQADGGVATEAFF
TRBV7-6	TRBJ1-5	CASSPGTGTYQPQHF
TRBV7-2	TRBJ2-2	CASRRSTGTQTGELFF
TRBV9	TRBJ1-3	CASSYPDRADTIYF
TRBV27	TRBJ2-1	CASRGTSGSWSEQFF
TRBV9	TRBJ1-2	CASSVGGHHSNYGYTF
TRBV27	TRBJ2-5	CASSLGDREGTQYF
TRBV13	TRBJ2-7	CASSFRLAGPYEQYF
TRBV19	TRBJ1-2	CASSRYGTGVANYGYTF
TRBV5-8	TRBJ1-6	CASSPRVYNSPLHF
TRBV2	TRBJ1-2	CASSSTGYGYTF
TRBV29-1	TRBJ1-2	CSVEEGTGEDPYGYTF
TRBV18	TRBJ1-2	CASSPRHGDGYTF
TRBV18	TRBJ1-5	CASSPTVGPGDQPQHF
TRBV7-9	TRBJ2-2	CASSPRGGQGGTGELFF
TRBV18	TRBJ2-1	CASSPTDYNEQFF
TRBV30	TRBJ1-2	CACKPGTGVRWGHGYTF
TRBV6-5	TRBJ1-2	CASSYGQLHGYGYTF
TRBV7-9	TRBJ2-5	CASSRTGNQETQYF
TRBV5-6	TRBJ1-3	CASSYSDRGGNTIYF
TRBV7-8	TRBJ1-6	CASSLVQAVQGDNSPLHF
TRBV6-5	TRBJ2-1	CASSQTGGYGSEQFF
TRBV7-9	TRBJ1-2	CASSSRGTGLGYGYTF
TRBV9	TRBJ1-3	CASSREDRVYSGNTIYF
TRBV6-5	TRBJ1-5	CASSSGPGGSNQPQHF
TRBV27	TRBJ1-2	CASSLSFSTGSYGYTF
TRBV10-3	TRBJ1-5	CAISEQGGNQPQHF
TRBV5-4	TRBJ1-2	CASSHDRDMACTF
TRBV7-9	TRBJ1-4	CASSFGGAKEKLFF
TRBV11-1	TRBJ2-5	CASSPRVARSQETQYF
TRBV9	TRBJ2-7	CASSAGQVDYEQYF
TRBV4-1	TRBJ1-3	CASSQDYRTGGNTIYF
TRBV4-1	TRBJ1-2	CASSQEWGGSGYTF
TRBV29-1	TRBJ2-2	CSVGGPERTGELFF
TRBV5-6	TRBJ2-7	CASSLEWGQVPYEQYF
TRBV5-1	TRBJ2-1	CASSPMTGAYNEQFF
TRBV5-1	TRBJ2-2	CASSLGGSPQPGELFF